This TCR beta chain derives from a study of T cell responses to AZD1222 COVID-19 vaccine. Trimming took 0 bases from V and 8 from J, leaving 1 base between them. This CDR3 region has 11 residues. CDR1 LNHDA and CDR2 SQIVND come from the germline V gene (reference sequence). Whole-study results and caveats: After the peak T cell response, and only then, were repertoires sampled. Unmutated regions of variants are reportedly targeted by nearly half of spike-specific TCRs.

Some clones are missing from TCRdb's copy, which holds only in-frame ones; the method was immunoSEQ multiplex PCR. The sample yields around 79,000 clones, approximately 88% seen once. With respect to this clone: The target antigen is unknown.

The sequencing here drew on peripheral blood, taken on day 0 of AZD1222 vaccination. This clonotype was sampled from an adult in good health. V is TRBV19 and J is TRBJ1-4; D ambiguous. CDR3 protein: CASSIEEKLFF. CDR3 DNA: TGTGCCAGTAGTATAGAAGAAAAACTGTTTTTT.